The TCR beta chain under discussion was sequenced for a study of Graves' ophthalmopathy and Graves' hyperthyroidism (dated by TCRdb to between 2017 and 2018). Regarding the research as a whole: Stable hyperthyroidism was defined as no progression to ophthalmopathy within 18 months of follow-up. To tell Graves' ophthalmopathy apart from Graves' hyperthyroidism, and to predict which patients would progress to ophthalmopathy, the study relied on TCR beta repertoire signatures. In total, some 140 blood samples were TCR-sequenced: some 40 ophthalmopathy, some 72 hyperthyroidism and roughly 17 hyperthyroidism-to-ophthalmopathy patients. To explore V-J signatures distinguishing ophthalmopathy from hyperthyroidism, a discovery set of under 110 patients (roughly 45 ophthalmopathy, roughly 56 stable hyperthyroidism) was enrolled. For independent validation, a separate cohort was made up of approximately 19 hyperthyroidism patients plus 17 patients who later progressed from hyperthyroidism to ophthalmopathy. In over five hyperthyroidism patients, T-cell repertoires of thyroid tissue and blood were compared. Following sampling, methimazole starting at 30 mg daily was administered to hyperthyroidism patients, and high-dose intravenous methylprednisolone was administered to ophthalmopathy patients.

This clonotype showed up many times. Its antigen specificity is not known. Base qualities are not provided; no much larger clone lies one nucleotide away. CDR1 and CDR2 are read off the germline V gene (reference sequence) as SEHNR and FQNEAQ. The germline V and J ends show losses of 0 bases and 5 bases respectively, and no gene match explains 6 bases of the junction. The CDR3 holds 15 amino acids from the cysteine to the phenylalanine. The only DNA kept is the CDR3, 45 bases in frame from the first base. Overall study results and their limits: The 13-signature model separated ophthalmopathy from stable hyperthyroidism with around 90% sensitivity and just under 84% specificity in cross-validation, and 80%/75% in the test set. In validation, the model predicted ophthalmopathy progression with 55% to 71% sensitivity and roughly 72% specificity; 12 predicted patients were CT-confirmed with GO in a median of approximately six months. No statistical method was used to predetermine the sample size, and group allocation was not hidden from the investigators. Most of the expanded thyroid clonotypes with a frequency above 0.001 were also detected in blood, and it was suggested that the thyroid immune response may be reflected by blood repertoires.

Hyperthyroidism patients were newly diagnosed, were aged 18 to 65 years, and had a disease duration under 2 months. Anyone with other autoimmune diseases, uncontrolled infections, pregnancy or lactation was excluded from the study. Clinical symptoms, serum thyroxine, TRAb, thyroid ultrasound and orbital computed tomography formed the basis of the diagnosis. Total RNA was extracted with Trizol reagent and quality-checked on an Agilent 2100 Bioanalyzer. For repertoire sequencing, TCR beta CDR3 regions were amplified from RNA transcripts. A first-round RT-PCR used HTBI primers with the Qiagen OneStep RT-PCR kit, followed by a second-round multiplex PCR, size selection and purification. Libraries were sequenced paired-end with 100 bp reads on an Illumina HiSeq2000. Per the authors' processing: SOAPnuke was used to process the reads, removing any read that contained adapters or uncalled bases, had a mean Phred below 15, or lacked an exact match to the constant primer or identifier. High-quality paired reads were merged with COPE v1.2.5. Each unique nucleotide sequence was treated as a clonotype, and MiTCR v1.1 was used to align the clonotypes to the IMGT TRB V, D and J references. Only V-J combinations with frequency above 0.0001 were analysed, covering 98% to 99.2% of repertoires. A TCR clonal expansion and chaos score per V-J combination was defined as the ratio of F50 clonal expansion to chaos observed in the TCRdist matrix. Welch's t-statistics and random forest were used to reduce the features to around 13 V-J combinations, which were then used as input to a naive Bayes classifier. Thyroid-blood repertoire similarity was quantified with the Morisita-Horn index. In TCRdb, the public reads were trimmed at Q25 with fastp and aligned with MiXCR, with productive beta chains retained. Here each entry gathers all rows of one CDR3 protein and keeps the most common genes and DNA. V and J calls and clone size were set by TCRdb, not the authors. The sample yields about 550,000 distinct CDR3 sequences; about 35% were counted once. In total, the top ten clones hold 3.5% to 4.5% of the sample.

The clonotype was recovered from an adult man with Graves' hyperthyroidism. The rearrangement combines TRBV7-9 with TRBJ1-2; 7 middle bases align to TRBD1. The sequenced material came from peripheral blood or thyroid tissue (not recorded which). The CDR3 protein is CASSLARDSNYGYTF. DNA sequence: TGTGCCAGCAGCTTAGCCAGGGACAGTAATTATGGCTACACCTTC.